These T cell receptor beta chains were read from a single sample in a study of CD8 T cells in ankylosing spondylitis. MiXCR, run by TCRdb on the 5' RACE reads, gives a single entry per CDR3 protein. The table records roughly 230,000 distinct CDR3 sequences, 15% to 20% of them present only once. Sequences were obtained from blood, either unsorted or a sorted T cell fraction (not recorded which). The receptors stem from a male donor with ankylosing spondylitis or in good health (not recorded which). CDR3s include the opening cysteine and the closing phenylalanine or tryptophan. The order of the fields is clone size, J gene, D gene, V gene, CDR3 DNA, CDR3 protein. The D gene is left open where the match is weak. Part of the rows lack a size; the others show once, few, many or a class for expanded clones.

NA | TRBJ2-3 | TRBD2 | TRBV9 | TGTGCCAGCAGCGCCGGACTAGCGGGAGTAGATAGTCGGGCAGATACGCAGTATTTT | CASSAGLAGVDSRADTQYF
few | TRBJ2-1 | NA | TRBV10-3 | TGTGCCATCAGTGAAACGGGAGAGGGATACAATGAGCAGTTCTTC | CAISETGEGYNEQFF
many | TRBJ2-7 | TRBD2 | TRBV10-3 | TGTGCCATCGGGACTAGCGGTCCTAGGAGCTCCTACGAGCAGTACTTC | CAIGTSGPRSSYEQYF
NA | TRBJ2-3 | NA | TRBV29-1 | TGCAGCGTCCAAGGAAAACAGGGTCCGAGCACAGATACGCAGTATTTT | CSVQGKQGPSTDTQYF
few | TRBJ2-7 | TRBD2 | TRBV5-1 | TGCGCCAGCAGCTTTGGGGCTAGCGGTTCCTCCTACGAGCAGTACTTC | CASSFGASGSSYEQYF
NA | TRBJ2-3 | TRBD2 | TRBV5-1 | TGCGCCAGCAGCTGGACACTAGCGGGAGTCCCAGATACGCAGTATTTT | CASSWTLAGVPDTQYF
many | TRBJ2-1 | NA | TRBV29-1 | TGCAGCGTTGTAGGGTACGCCTACAATGAGCAGTTCTTC | CSVVGYAYNEQFF
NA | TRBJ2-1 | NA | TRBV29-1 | TGCAGCGTCAAACGGGGGAATGAGCAGTTCTTC | CSVKRGNEQFF
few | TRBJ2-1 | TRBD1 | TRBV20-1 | TGCAGTGCTGGAACAGGGGCGGAACACAATGAGCAGTTCTTC | CSAGTGAEHNEQFF
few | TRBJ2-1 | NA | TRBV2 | TGTGCCAGCTCCTACCCCGAGGGGGGACTGAACAATGAGCAGTTCTTC | CASSYPEGGLNNEQFF
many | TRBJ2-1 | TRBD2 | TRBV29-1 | TGCAGCGTTGCCGGATCGACTAGCGGGGTTTACAATGAGCAGTTCTTC | CSVAGSTSGVYNEQFF
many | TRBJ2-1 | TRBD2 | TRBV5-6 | TGTGCCAGCAGCTTGACTAGCGGGAATGAGCAGTTCTTC | CASSLTSGNEQFF
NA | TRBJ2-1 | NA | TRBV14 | TGTGCCAGCAGCCAAGATTACGATACTCTCTACAATGAGCAGTTCTTC | CASSQDYDTLYNEQFF
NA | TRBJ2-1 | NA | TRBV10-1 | TGCGCCAGCAGTGATGGGCGGGAAAGGGTCAATGAGCAGTTCTTC | CASSDGRERVNEQFF
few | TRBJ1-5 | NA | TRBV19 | TGTGCCAGTAGTACAGGGCTTAGCAATCAGCCCCAGCATTTT | CASSTGLSNQPQHF
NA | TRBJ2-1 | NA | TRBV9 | TGTGCCAGCGGACCTTACGACCACAATGAGCAGTTCTTC | CASGPYDHNEQFF
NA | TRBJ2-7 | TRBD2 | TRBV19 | TGTGCCAGTAGTCCACGGCGGCGGGAGAACGAGCAGTACTTC | CASSPRRRENEQYF
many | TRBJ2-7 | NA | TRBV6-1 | TGTGCCAGCAGTGAAACGGGATTGACCTACGAGCAGTACTTC | CASSETGLTYEQYF
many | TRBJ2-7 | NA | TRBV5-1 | TGCGCCAGCAGCTTGGACAGGGGGGGCCCCTACGAGCAGTACTTC | CASSLDRGGPYEQYF
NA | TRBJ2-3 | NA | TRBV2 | TGTGCCAGCAGTGATGCTGGGTGGGATACGCAGTATTTT | CASSDAGWDTQYF
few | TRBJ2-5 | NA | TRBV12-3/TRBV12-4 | TGTGCCAGCAGTCGAGCGATCAGAAACCAAGAGACCCAGTACTTC | CASSRAIRNQETQYF
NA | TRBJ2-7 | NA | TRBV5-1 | TGCGCCAGCAGCTTGGAAGCAGACTACGAGCAGTACTTC | CASSLEADYEQYF
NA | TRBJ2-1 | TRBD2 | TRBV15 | TGTCCCACCAGCAGAAATGGCGGGAGGGACAATGAGCAGTTCTTC | CPTSRNGGRDNEQFF
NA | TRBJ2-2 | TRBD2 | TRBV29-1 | TGCAGCGTTGACGCGGGAGGGGGTACCACGGACACCGGGGAGCTGTTTTTT | CSVDAGGGTTDTGELFF
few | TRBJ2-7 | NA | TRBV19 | TGTGCCAGTAGTTCGTCGGGACGGGAATCCTACGAGCAGTACTTC | CASSSSGRESYEQYF
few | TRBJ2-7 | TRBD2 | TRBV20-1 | TGCAGTGCAGGAATTCGACTAGCGGAGAGAGGTAATTCTTACGAGCAGTACTTC | CSAGIRLAERGNSYEQYF
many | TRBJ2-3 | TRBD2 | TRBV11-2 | TGTGCCAGCAGCTTATACGGACTAGCGGGAGCTGCCACAGATACGCAGTATTTT | CASSLYGLAGAATDTQYF
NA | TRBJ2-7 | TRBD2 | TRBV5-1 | TGCGCCAGCAGCTGGACTAGCGGGACCACCTACGAGCAGTACTTC | CASSWTSGTTYEQYF
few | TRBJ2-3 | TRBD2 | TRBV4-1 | TGCGCCAGCAGCCAAGATCGGGCTAGCGGGAGCGCAGATACGCAGTATTTT | CASSQDRASGSADTQYF
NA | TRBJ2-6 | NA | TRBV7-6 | TGTGCCAGCAGCTTAGTGAAGGCTCTGGAGTCTGGGGCCAACGTCCTGACTTTC | CASSLVKALESGANVLTF
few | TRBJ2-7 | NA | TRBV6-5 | TGTGCCAGCAGTTACGGGCAGTTAGCCTACGAGCAGTACTTC | CASSYGQLAYEQYF
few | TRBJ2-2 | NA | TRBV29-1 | TGCAGCGTTGAAGGGTCCGCCGGGAGCCAGCCCGGGGAGCTGTTTTTT | CSVEGSAGSQPGELFF
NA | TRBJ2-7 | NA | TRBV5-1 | TGCGCCAGCAGCTTGGCCATCTCCTACGAGCAGTACTTC | CASSLAISYEQYF
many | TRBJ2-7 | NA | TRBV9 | TGTGCCAGCAGCGTGGGGCCGGGCTACGAGCAGTACTTC | CASSVGPGYEQYF
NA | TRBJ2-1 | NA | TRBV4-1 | TGCGCCAGCAGCCAAGAAGGGTACAGCTCCTACAATGAGCAGTTCTTC | CASSQEGYSSYNEQFF
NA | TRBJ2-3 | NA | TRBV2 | TGTGCCAGCAGTGGAACTAAGGCGCCAGATACGCAGTATTTT | CASSGTKAPDTQYF
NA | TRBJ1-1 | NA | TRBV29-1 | TGCAGCGTTGCCGACGAGGGGGGAGAAGCTTTCTTT | CSVADEGGEAFF
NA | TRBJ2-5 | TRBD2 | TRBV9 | TGTGCCAGCAGCGCCCCAGCGGGAAAGGAGACCCAGTACTTC | CASSAPAGKETQYF
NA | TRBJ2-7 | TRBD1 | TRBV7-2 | TGTGCCAGCGAGGGGGGGACAGGGGGCTTAATCTACGAGCAGTACTTC | CASEGGTGGLIYEQYF
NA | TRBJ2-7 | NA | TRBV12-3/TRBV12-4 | TGTGCCAGCAGTTTAGCTTGGAACGAGCAGTACTTC | CASSLAWNEQYF
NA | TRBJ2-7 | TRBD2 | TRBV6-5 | TGTGCCAGCAGGGGACTAGGTTACGAGCAGTACTTC | CASRGLGYEQYF
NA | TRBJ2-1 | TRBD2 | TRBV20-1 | TGCAGTGCTACCGTCGGGGGGGCGGCCTACAATGAGCAGTTCTTC | CSATVGGAAYNEQFF
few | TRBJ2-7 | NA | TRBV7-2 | TGTGCCAGCAGCTCCGGGGACTTCTCCTACGAGCAGTACTTC | CASSSGDFSYEQYF
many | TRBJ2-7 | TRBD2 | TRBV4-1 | TGCGCCAGCAGCCTGCCGGGACTAGCGGCGGGGGAGCAGTACTTC | CASSLPGLAAGEQYF
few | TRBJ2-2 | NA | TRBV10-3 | TGTGCCATCAGCGGGATAGATACCGCGAACACCGGGGAGCTGTTTTTT | CAISGIDTANTGELFF
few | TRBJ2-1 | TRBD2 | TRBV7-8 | TGTGCCAGCAGCTTTCAGGCTAGCGGGGACCCCTACAATGAGCAGTTCTTC | CASSFQASGDPYNEQFF
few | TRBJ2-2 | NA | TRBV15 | TGTGCCACCAGCAGGGACCGCGGGACGCTAAACACCGGGGAGCTGTTTTTT | CATSRDRGTLNTGELFF
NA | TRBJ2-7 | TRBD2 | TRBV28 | TGTGCCAGCAGCAAGACTAGCGCCATTGTAGGGGAGCAGTACTTC | CASSKTSAIVGEQYF
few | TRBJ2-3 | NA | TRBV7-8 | TGTGCCAGCAGCCTCCTTCCGGAGGGGGCTTGGACAGATACGCAGTATTTT | CASSLLPEGAWTDTQYF